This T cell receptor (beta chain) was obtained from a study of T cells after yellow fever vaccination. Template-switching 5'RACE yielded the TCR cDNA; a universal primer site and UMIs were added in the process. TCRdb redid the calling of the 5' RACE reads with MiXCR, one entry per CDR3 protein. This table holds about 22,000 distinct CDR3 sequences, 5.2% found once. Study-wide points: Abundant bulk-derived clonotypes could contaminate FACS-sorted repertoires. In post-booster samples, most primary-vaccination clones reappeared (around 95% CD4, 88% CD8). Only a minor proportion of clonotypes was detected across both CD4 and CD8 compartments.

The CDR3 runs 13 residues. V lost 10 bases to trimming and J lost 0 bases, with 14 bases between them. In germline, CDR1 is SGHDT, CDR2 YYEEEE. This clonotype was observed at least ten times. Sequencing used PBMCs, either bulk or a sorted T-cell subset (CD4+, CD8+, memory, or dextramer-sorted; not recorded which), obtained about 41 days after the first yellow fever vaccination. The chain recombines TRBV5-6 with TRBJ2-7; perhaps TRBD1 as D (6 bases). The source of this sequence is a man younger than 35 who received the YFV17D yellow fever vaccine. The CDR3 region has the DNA TGTGCCCAAACAGGGATCAGCTCCTACGAGCAGTACTTC. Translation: CAQTGISSYEQYF. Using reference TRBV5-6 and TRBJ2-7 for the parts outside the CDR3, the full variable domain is DAGVTQSPTHLIKTRGQQVTLRCSPKSGHDTVSWYQQALGQGPQFIFQYYEEEERQRGNFPDRFSGHQFPNYSSELNVNALLLGDSALYLCAQTGISSYEQYFGPGTRLTVT.